The 19 T cell receptor beta chains below were found in one sample sequenced in a study of T cells in Graves' hyperthyroidism and ophthalmopathy (dated by TCRdb to about 2019). Library construction relied on multiplex PCR. Sequencing used an Illumina HiSeq 2000. TCR beta CDR3 regions were amplified from RNA transcripts. For the first round of RT-PCR on the TCR CDR3, the HTBI primer set was used together with the Qiagen OneStep RT-PCR kit. The public reads were quality trimmed at Q25 with fastp and then assembled into clones with MiXCR by TCRdb, keeping productive beta chains. Under each unique CDR3 protein, matching rows form one entry showing the most common genes and DNA. The sample table records approximately 620,000 distinct CDR3 sequences; approximately 15% of these occur just once. Clones ranked in the top ten supply approximately 3.5% of the sample. Sequencing used blood. The receptors were gathered from a woman in her thirties or forties with Graves' ophthalmopathy.

This clonotype was counted ten times or more. The CDR3 sequence is CASSLGWAGTEAFF. DNA of the CDR3: TGCGCCAGCAGCTTGGGTTGGGCAGGCACTGAAGCTTTCTTT. The gene calls are TRBV5-1 and TRBJ1-1; D call uncertain. CDR1 is SGHRS, CDR2 YFSETQ, per germline. Trimming stripped 0 bases from V and 4 bases from J, with 10 bases between. The CDR3 consists of 14 residues.

This clonotype was detected ten times or more. The chain employs TRBV2 and TRBJ1-1; D is ambiguous. The CDR3 is 13 residues long. With 6 bases removed from V and 1 base from J, the gap between germline ends came to 9 bases. CDR1 is SNHLY, CDR2 FYNNEI, per germline. In DNA form, the CDR3 reads TGTGCCAGCAGCGAGGCGGAGAACACTGAAGCTTTCTTT. Translating gives CASSEAENTEAFF.

This clonotype was seen only a few times. The CDR3 DNA reads as TGTGCCACCACTGCGGGGGACAGACCCTACAATGAGCAGTTCTTC. Translating it yields CATTAGDRPYNEQFF. V and J are TRBV24-1 and TRBJ2-1; D tentatively reads TRBD1 or TRBD2 (7 bases each). Deletions cut 8 bases from V and 2 bases from J, with 15 bases between. There are 15 residues in the CDR3. Germline loops: CDR1 KGHDR, CDR2 SFDVKD.

CDR3 region: CSARDLGGQTQYF. The CDR3 DNA reads as TGCAGTGCTAGAGATTTGGGGGGGCAGACCCAGTACTTC. The chain links TRBV20-1 to TRBJ2-5, with D possibly TRBD2 on 7 matching bases. CDR1 is DFQATT and CDR2 is SNEGSKA in the germline V gene (reference sequence). This CDR3 has 13 amino acids. Trimming stripped 0 bases from V and 6 bases from J, with 11 bases between.

This clonotype was counted at least ten times. The chain links TRBV20-1 to TRBJ2-3, with 9 nucleotides matching TRBD1. The germline CDR1 and CDR2 sequences are DFQATT and SNEGSKA (reference sequence). The CDR3 loop spans 14 amino acids. The trim removed 3 bases at V and 6 bases at J, leaving 7 bases unmatched. CDR3 nucleotides: TGCAGTGCTAGCCGGGACAGGGTGTCGGATACGCAGTATTTT. Its translation is CSASRDRVSDTQYF.

This clonotype was seen repeatedly, ten times or more. The chain joins TRBV20-1 to TRBJ2-2; TRBD1 might be the D (5 bases). CDR3 length equals 15 residues. Germline CDR1 is DFQATT and CDR2 is SNEGSKA (reference sequence). V lost 1 base and J lost 3, with 12 bases in between. CDR3 amino acids: CSARAAGADTGELFF. The CDR3 DNA is TGCAGTGCTAGAGCCGCTGGGGCTGACACCGGGGAGCTGTTTTTT.

Ten or more counts support this clonotype. This sequence joins TRBV4-2 and TRBJ2-3, with 9 bases that match TRBD2. V dropped 4 bases and J dropped 2; count of bases not matched to a gene: 7. Germline CDR1 is LGHNA and CDR2 is YNFKEQ. The CDR3 sequence is 16 residues long. CDR3 sequence: CASSPLAGGHTDTQYF. CDR3 bases: TGTGCCAGCAGCCCCCTCGCGGGAGGGCACACAGATACGCAGTATTTT.

This clonotype was seen ten or more times. This chain connects TRBV28 to TRBJ2-2; possible D gene TRBD1, 5 bases. This CDR3 comprises 14 residues. CDR1 and CDR2 (germline): MDHEN, SYDVKM. Between the trimmed V and J ends, which lost 10 bases and 1 base, there was a span of 13 bases. CDR3 loop: CATLDSVNTGELFF. CDR3 coding DNA: TGTGCCACCTTAGACAGCGTGAACACCGGGGAGCTGTTTTTT.

This clonotype has a count of ten or more. The chain joins TRBV28 to TRBJ1-2; TRBD1 is a possible D gene (6 bases). The CDR3 has 15 amino acids. Germline V gives CDR1 MDHEN, CDR2 SYDVKM. V lost 7 bases and J lost 7, with 22 bases in between. In nucleotides, the CDR3 is TGTGCCAGCACCCCGGGGGGGGCGTCCTTTCCTGGCTACACCTTC. This codes for CASTPGGASFPGYTF.

With regard to this clonotype: A much bigger clone sits one base away, suggesting this may be a read error. J is TRBJ1-2 and V is TRBV28, with 8 bases lining up with TRBD1. V shed 8 bases and J 9 bases; nucleotides not matched to a gene: 14. The germline V gene encodes CDR1 MDHEN and CDR2 SYDVKM. This CDR3 comprises 14 residues. The CDR3 is CASGPPGQVYSYTF. The CDR3 DNA is TGTGCCAGCGGTCCCCCGGGACAGGTATATAGCTACACCTTC.

This clonotype has a handful of counts. The chain joins TRBV27 to TRBJ2-1; 13 bases fit TRBD2. V trimming: 8 bases; J trimming: 7 bases; junction bases outside the gene matches: 14. The CDR3 loop spans 17 amino acids. Germline CDR1 is MNHEY and CDR2 is SMNVEV (reference sequence). The DNA of the CDR3 is TGTGCCAGCGGGCCCCGTGGACTAGCGGGGGCTCCAAATGAGCAGTTCTTC. Its protein product is CASGPRGLAGAPNEQFF.

This clonotype was recorded at least ten times. The chain links TRBV3-1 to TRBJ1-6; no clear D. V was cut by 2 bases and J by 5 bases, with 10 bases left in between. Germline-derived CDR1 and CDR2 are LGHDT and YNNKEL (reference sequence). This CDR3 has 15 amino acids. This CDR3 reads CASSQSSLNNSPLHF. The CDR3, as DNA: TGTGCCAGCAGCCAAAGCAGCCTCAATAATTCACCCCTCCACTTT.

At least ten counts were recorded for this clonotype. V is TRBV3-1 and J is TRBJ2-1, with D possibly TRBD2 on 5 matching bases. The CDR3 contains 16 residues. Trimming left V 1 base short and J 7 bases short, with 17 bases between. In germline, CDR1 is LGHDT, CDR2 YNNKEL (reference sequence). The CDR3, as DNA: TGTGCCAGCAGCCAAGGCACTTACCCCGCGGGTAATGAGCAGTTCTTC. Translation gives CASSQGTYPAGNEQFF.

This clonotype came up many times. V and J are TRBV3-1 and TRBJ2-1; D remains ambiguous. Germline V gene lookup returns CDR1 LGHDT and CDR2 YNNKEL (reference sequence). CDR3 length: 16 residues. With 0 bases removed from V and 5 bases from J, the gap between germline ends came to 14 bases. The CDR3 DNA reads TGTGCCAGCAGCCAAGAGGGCTTCAAAATAAACAATGAGCAGTTCTTC. Encoded protein: CASSQEGFKINNEQFF.

To note about this clonotype: This could be a read error, since a much larger clone is one nucleotide away. The chain is built from TRBV11-1 and TRBJ2-5; 15 bases align to TRBD2. This CDR3 comprises 17 residues. Germline CDR1 is SGHAT and CDR2 is FQDESV (reference sequence). This CDR3 reads CTSSWTSGGATTKTQYF. In DNA, the CDR3 is TGTACCAGCAGCTGGACTAGCGGGGGGGCCACGACGAAGACCCAGTACTTC.

This clonotype was seen once. Possible read error: a much larger clone is one base away. The genes are TRBV12-3 or TRBV12-4 and TRBJ2-2; the match to TRBD2 covers 10 bases. The CDR3 is made up of 16 amino acids. J was trimmed by 6 bases and V by 3 bases; bases with no gene match: 7. Here the CDR3 DNA reads TGTGCCAGCAGTTTGGGGTCTAGCGGGAGTGCCGGGGAGCTGTTTTTT. Translating gives CASSLGSSGSAGELFF.

This clonotype was detected ten times or more. The chain links TRBV28 to TRBJ2-5; 8 bases are shared with TRBD2. Looked up from germline, CDR1 is MDHEN and CDR2 is SYDVKM. The ends lost 4 bases at V and 4 bases at J; junction bases unmatched: 8. The CDR3 extends over 15 amino acids. The CDR3 DNA sequence: TGTGCCAGCAGTTCACTAGCGGTCAGGGGAGAGACCCAGTACTTC. Protein product: CASSSLAVRGETQYF.

This clonotype is large within its sample. The chain is built from TRBV6-1 and TRBJ1-6; TRBD1 might be the D (5 bases). In germline, CDR1 is MNHNS, CDR2 SASEGT. The CDR3 extends over 15 amino acids. With 3 bases removed from V and 7 bases from J, the gap between germline ends came to 13 bases. CDR3 loop: CASSEGPEVNSPLHF. CDR3 DNA sequence: TGTGCCAGCAGTGAGGGGCCGGAGGTGAATTCACCCCTCCACTTT.

There are a few counts of this clonotype. The chain couples TRBV7-9 to TRBJ2-5; D gene uncertain. The CDR3 is made up of 14 amino acids. CDR1 and CDR2 from the germline V gene are SEHNR and FQNEAQ (reference sequence). The V gene lost 2 bases and the J gene lost 0 bases, with 7 bases spanning the gap. The DNA for the CDR3 is TGTGCCAGCAGCTTAAGGTTTAACCAAGAGACCCAGTACTTC. Encoded protein: CASSLRFNQETQYF. The full variable domain, completed using reference TRBV7-9 and TRBJ2-5, is DTGVSQNPRHKITKRGQNVTFRCDPISEHNRLYWYRQTLGQGPEFLTYFQNEAQLEKSRLLSDRFSAERPKGSFSTLEIQRTEQGDSAMYLCASSLRFNQETQYFGPGTRLLVL.